These 6 T cell receptor beta chains originate from one sample sequenced in a study of beta chain features in type 1 diabetes. Study-wide results and limits: Patients with Type 1 diabetes showed moderately but significantly shorter TCRB CDR3s in all four CD4+ subsets.

Antigens of these TCRs are unknown. The authors reverse transcribed all of the isolated RNA, so sequencing captured expressed TCRB transcripts. Method: immunoSEQ multiplex PCR; TCRdb's copy keeps in-frame clones and lacks some. The table includes 100,000 to 150,000 clones, roughly a sixth detected once. The source material was central memory CD4+ T cells from blood. The receptors here all came from a man between 18 and 35 years old with type 1 diabetes.

Worth noting for this clone: Only one base separates this from a far larger clonotype, so it likely reflects a read error. V and J are TRBV29-1 and TRBJ2-7, with a weak D call TRBD2 (5 bases). The germline CDR1 and CDR2 sequences are SQVTM and ANQGSEA. Trimming cost V 3 bases and J 4 bases, with 16 bases left between them. This CDR3 has 14 amino acids. The CDR3 here is CSVDGPRTGYEQYF. CDR3 DNA: TGCAGCGTTGACGGCCCCCGTACGGGGTACGAGCAGTACTTC.

This clone has more than one count but fewer than ten. The genes are TRBV15 and TRBJ2-1; D is unclear. The CDR3 sequence is 15 residues long. V lost 2 bases and J 5 bases, leaving 13 bases between the germline ends. Germline CDR1 LNHNV, CDR2 YYDKDF (reference sequence). The CDR3 DNA is TGTGCCACCAGCAGACAGACTCACAAGGACAATGAGCAGTTCTTC. This gives the protein CATSRQTHKDNEQFF.

There are a few counts of this clone. The gene calls are TRBV2 and TRBJ2-5; 7 bases line up with TRBD1. The V and J ends lost 5 bases and 4 bases, in that order; junction bases with no gene match: 7. Germline V gene sequence: CDR1 SNHLY, CDR2 FYNNEI. The CDR3 has 14 residues. The CDR3, as DNA: TGTGCCAGCAGTACACAGGGACAGCCAGAGACCCAGTACTTC. Its translation: CASSTQGQPETQYF.

In this sample, this clone turned up many times. The chain links TRBV29-1 to TRBJ2-5; 11 bases map to TRBD2. CDR1 SQVTM and CDR2 ANQGSEA come from the germline V gene. The CDR3 is 16 residues long. The junction had 9 bases not matched to a gene; V was cut back by 4 bases and J by 2 bases. CDR3 sequence (DNA): TGCAGCGTTGGGACCCCGGGACTAGCGGTACAAGAGACCCAGTACTTC. This gives the protein CSVGTPGLAVQETQYF.

The V call is TRBV5-1, the J call TRBJ1-2, with D possibly TRBD1 on 5 matching bases. CDR1 and CDR2 (germline): SGHRS, YFSETQ. Trimming took off 0 bases at V and 5 bases at J, with 14 bases between the two ends. This CDR3 is 15 amino acids long. CDR3 nucleotides: TGCGCCAGCAGCTTGGGACAGCCAACTTTATATGGCTACACCTTC. This codes for CASSLGQPTLYGYTF.

The sample holds a few counts of this clone. The chain employs TRBV19 and TRBJ2-5; D may be TRBD1 or TRBD2 (6 bases each). The CDR3 loop spans 15 amino acids. Germline-derived CDR1 and CDR2 are LNHDA and SQIVND (reference sequence). The V end lost 7 bases, the J end lost 4 bases, and 19 bases lay between the germline ends. The CDR3 DNA sequence: TGTGCCAGTAATATCGGGGGCGGAGCTGTAGAGACCCAGTACTTC. The encoded protein is CASNIGGGAVETQYF.